Sequencing of this T cell receptor beta chain was carried out in a study of molecular identifiers for immune sequencing clone quantification. Each CDR3 protein is one row after TCRdb ran MiXCR on the PCR reads. The sample includes about half a million distinct CDR3 sequences, about 20% of them seen just once. Germline-derived CDR1 and CDR2 are KGHDR and SFDVKD. With V trimmed by 2 bases and J by 5 bases, 6 bases remained unmatched. This CDR3 contains 16 residues. This TCR was recovered from a human donor in good health. Some libraries in this study had Jurkat cell RNA spiked in. The rearrangement uses TRBV24-1 and TRBJ2-1; 9 bases are shared with TRBD1. The sample comprised naive CD8+ T cells from blood, with Jurkat cell RNA spiked in. Specified subset: FACS-sorted CD8+CD4-CCR7+CD45RA+ naive T cells. The CDR3 bases are TGTGCCACCAGTGATTCCGCCGGGGACAGGGACAATGAGCAGTTCTTC. Translation gives CATSDSAGDRDNEQFF.